The 14 T cell receptor beta chains given below trace back to one sample, sequenced in a study of identical twins. TCRdb ran MiXCR on the 5' RACE reads and lists one entry per CDR3 protein. Among 1,800,000 or so distinct CDR3 sequences listed, 25% to 35% were seen once. The sample comprised cord blood. Receptors were obtained from a newborn girl in good health.

The chain's CDR3 is CASRVGFEQYF. The DNA of the CDR3 is TGTGCCAGCAGGGTGGGCTTCGAGCAGTACTTC. The chain uses TRBV2 and TRBJ2-4, with unresolved D. The J call is doubtful: the DNA matches TRBJ2-7 better. The CDR3 runs to 11 residues. Germline-derived CDR1 and CDR2 are SNHLY and FYNNEI.

This clonotype was observed a few times. The chain is built from TRBV29-1 and TRBJ2-1; tentatively, D is TRBD1 (5 bases). Germline CDR1 is SQVTM and CDR2 is ANQGSEA. This CDR3 has 13 amino acids. V lost 7 bases to trimming and J lost 9 bases, with 19 bases between them. The CDR3: CSGDPPGLPEQFF. The DNA of the CDR3 is TGCAGCGGTGATCCCCCAGGGCTTCCTGAGCAGTTCTTC.

As regards this clonotype: A junction end diverges from the germline sequence, so it may reflect a read error. The chain employs TRBV20-1 and TRBJ2-4, with D perhaps matching TRBD1 (5 bases). The CDR3 is made up of 15 amino acids. Germline V gene lookup returns CDR1 DFQATT and CDR2 SNEGSKA (reference sequence). The CDR3, as DNA: TGCAGTGCCAGAGATTGGTGGGTGCAGGGAAACATTCAGTACTTC. Translation gives CSARDWWVQGNIQYF.

The chain couples TRBV25-1 to TRBJ1-3, with D hard to call. Trimming left V 3 bases short and J 1 base short, with 7 bases between. CDR1 and CDR2 from the germline V gene are MGHDK and SYGVNS. CDR3 length: 14 residues. CDR3: CASSESGSGNTIYF. CDR3 in DNA: TGTGCCAGCAGTGAGTCCGGTTCTGGAAACACCATATATTTT.

The chain is built from TRBV7-2 and TRBJ2-3; TRBD2 matches at 16 bases. The V segment lost 3 bases and the J segment 5 bases; nucleotides outside the gene matches: 8. The length of the CDR3 is 18 residues. The germline gives CDR1 SGHTA, CDR2 FQGNSA. The CDR3 DNA is TGTGCCAGCAGCTTCACACCGGGACTAGCGGGGGGGCTAGATACGCAGTATTTT. It is translated as CASSFTPGLAGGLDTQYF. The full variable domain, its missing parts supplied by reference TRBV7-2 and TRBJ2-3, is GAGVSQSPSNKVTEKGKDVELRCDPISGHTALYWYRQSLGQGLEFLIYFQGNSAPDKSGLPSDRFSAERTGGSVSTLTIQRTQQEDSAVYLCASSFTPGLAGGLDTQYFGPGTRLTVL.

This clonotype has only a few counts. V gene TRBV7-9 combines with J gene TRBJ2-1, with 8 bases fitting TRBD1. In germline, CDR1 is SEHNR, CDR2 FQNEAQ (reference sequence). This CDR3 region has 16 residues. V lost 0 bases to trimming and J lost 7 bases; unmatched junction nucleotides: 8. The CDR3 DNA reads as TGTGCCAGCAGCTTAGCGTCCCGGACAGGGACTAATGAGCAGTTCTTC. Amino acids: CASSLASRTGTNEQFF. Full variable domain (missing parts from reference TRBV7-9 and TRBJ2-1): DTGVSQNPRHKITKRGQNVTFRCDPISEHNRLYWYRQTLGQGPEFLTYFQNEAQLEKSRLLSDRFSAERPKGSFSTLEIQRTEQGDSAMYLCASSLASRTGTNEQFFGPGTRLTVL.

The CDR3 DNA is TGTGCCATCAAGGGCGGACAGGGGGCCCACGAGCAGTACTTC. Translating gives CAIKGGQGAHEQYF. The V and J genes are TRBV10-3 and TRBJ2-4, with TRBD1 identical over 11 bases. TRBJ2-7 explains the end of the DNA better; the J call may be wrong. The CDR3 is made up of 14 amino acids. CDR1 and CDR2 (germline): ENHRY, SYGVKD.

This clonotype was observed a few times. The chain has TRBV12-3 or TRBV12-4 and TRBJ1-1, with TRBD1 matching over 8 bases. The CDR3 totals 14 residues. Trimming removed 5 bases from V and 1 base from J; junction bases left unmatched: 3. CDR3 loop: CASSIDRGNTEAFF. The CDR3 bases are TGTGCCAGCAGTATCGACAGGGGGAACACTGAAGCTTTCTTT.

Ten or more counts support this clonotype. The J gene is TRBJ1-5, the V gene TRBV18; the D gene is possibly TRBD1 (6 bases). V lost 6 bases and J 5 bases, leaving 11 bases between the germline ends. CDR3 length: 13 residues. Germline loops: CDR1 KGHSH, CDR2 LQKENI. CDR3: CASSQQGYQPQHF. CDR3 DNA sequence: TGTGCCAGCTCGCAACAGGGTTATCAGCCCCAGCATTTT. The full variable domain, in which reference TRBV18 and TRBJ1-5 provide the parts outside the CDR3, is NAGVMQNPRHLVRRRGQEARLRCSPMKGHSHVYWYRQLPEEGLKFMVYLQKENIIDESGMPKERFSAEFPKEGPSILRIQQVVRGDSAAYFCASSQQGYQPQHFGDGTRLSIL.

The chain is built from TRBV29-1 and TRBJ1-2; TRBD1 matches at 7 bases. Germline assignment: CDR1 SQVTM and CDR2 ANQGSEA. V dropped 1 base and J dropped 5; count of bases not matched to a gene: 10. CDR3 length: 15 residues. Here the CDR3 reads CSVEGVQGSWYGYTF. DNA of the CDR3: TGCAGCGTTGAAGGTGTACAGGGGTCTTGGTATGGCTACACCTTC.

In this sample, this clonotype turned up a few times. This chain joins TRBV29-1 and TRBJ1-5, with 7 bases that match TRBD1. V shed 0 bases, J shed 6 bases, and the junction held 8 bases outside the gene matches. The CDR3 has 15 amino acids. Germline CDR1 is SQVTM and CDR2 is ANQGSEA. In DNA, the CDR3 is TGCAGCGTTGAAGAAAACCGACAGGGAGGTCAGCCCCAGCATTTT. This encodes CSVEENRQGGQPQHF.

Points on this clonotype: A junction end diverges from the germline sequence, so it may reflect a read error. CDR3 nucleotides: TGTACCAGCAGGCCCGGACTAGCCGCAGATACGCAGCATTTT. Translation gives CTSRPGLAADTQHF. This chain links TRBV6-8 with TRBJ2-3; D gene unclear. The DNA end lines up better with TRBJ1-5; the J call may be wrong. The CDR3 has 14 residues. CDR1 and CDR2 (germline): MNHGY, SAAAGT.

CDR3 nucleotide sequence: TGCAGTGCTAGGGGGGACAGGGGACCCTACGAGCAGTACTTC. It specifies CSARGDRGPYEQYF. The chain is built from TRBV20-1 and TRBJ2-7; 10 positions agree with TRBD1. V shed 3 bases, J shed 2 bases, and the junction held 4 bases outside the gene matches. The CDR3 runs to 14 residues. The germline V gene encodes CDR1 DFQATT and CDR2 SNEGSKA (reference sequence).

This chain connects TRBV6-1 to TRBJ2-3, with a tentative D call TRBD1 (6 bases). V lost 5 bases and J lost 1, with 25 bases in between. Germline V gene data show CDR1 as MNHNS and CDR2 as SASEGT. This CDR3 has 19 amino acids. As DNA, the CDR3 is TGTGCCAGCAGTCGGGGACAAGGCCCCCAAGGTTCGGGCACAGATACGCAGTATTTT. Translation: CASSRGQGPQGSGTDTQYF.